This passage covers 24 T cell receptor beta chains from one sample sequenced in a study of cytomegalovirus exposure and HLA in healthy donors. Repertoires were generated with immunoSEQ multiplex PCR, while TCRdb's copy carries only in-frame clones and drops some. The sample contains 200,000 to 250,000 clones, more than 75% of which appear only once. The sequenced sample consisted of PBMCs. Receptor source: a man aged 18 to 30 in good health and CMV-seronegative.

This chain joins TRBV5-4 and TRBJ2-1; 7 positions match TRBD1. The ends lost 4 bases at V and 9 bases at J; junction bases unmatched: 13. This CDR3 has 15 amino acids. Germline lookup yields CDR1 SGHNT and CDR2 YYREEE (reference sequence). Written as DNA, the CDR3 is TGTGCCAGCAGCGCTCCGGGACAGAGTATGGTTGAGCAGTTCTTC. This translates into CASSAPGQSMVEQFF.

The rearrangement joins TRBV6-5 to TRBJ1-1, with 7 bases that match TRBD1. The CDR3 consists of 13 residues. The germline V gene encodes CDR1 MNHEY and CDR2 SVGAGI. V trimming: 10 bases; J trimming: 4 bases; junction bases outside the gene matches: 9. CDR3 sequence (DNA): TGTGCCACGACAGGGCCCCTGAGCACTGAAGCTTTCTTT. As protein: CATTGPLSTEAFF.

J is TRBJ2-7 and V is TRBV10-3, with D possibly being TRBD1 (5 bases). This CDR3 region has 14 residues. Trimming shortened V by 1 base and J by 3 bases, and 10 bases separated the two germline ends. Germline lookup yields CDR1 ENHRY and CDR2 SYGVKD. The chain's CDR3 is CAISEFGQDYEQYF. Here the CDR3 DNA reads TGTGCCATCAGTGAGTTCGGACAAGACTACGAGCAGTACTTC.

V and J are TRBV7-2 and TRBJ2-7; 7 bases are shared with TRBD1. This CDR3 contains 16 residues. V lost 1 base and J lost 7; bases outside the gene matches: 13. Looked up from germline, CDR1 is SGHTA and CDR2 is FQGNSA. CDR3 sequence (DNA): TGTGCCAGCAGCTTAGAAAGGGGACAGAGAAGTGGGGAGCAGTACTTC. It yields the protein CASSLERGQRSGEQYF.

The V gene is TRBV7-6, the J gene TRBJ1-4, with no clear D. The CDR3 loop spans 16 amino acids. V was trimmed by 4 bases and J by 7 bases, leaving 19 bases between them. Germline CDR1 and CDR2: SGHVS and FNYEAQ. The CDR3 DNA is TGTGCCAGCAGCTCGTATGGGTGGGAGGACCCTGAAAAACTGTTTTTT. This translates into CASSSYGWEDPEKLFF.

The V and J genes are TRBV19 and TRBJ2-1; a possible D gene is TRBD1 (6 bases). Germline values: CDR1 LNHDA, CDR2 SQIVND (reference sequence). V lost 1 base and J lost 7, with 11 bases in between. The CDR3 runs 14 residues. The CDR3 DNA reads as TGTGCCAGTAGTATAGTTGCAGGGGAGAATGAGCAGTTCTTC. This encodes CASSIVAGENEQFF. The full variable domain, rest sourced from reference TRBV19 and TRBJ2-1, is DGGITQSPKYLFRKEGQNVTLSCEQNLNHDAMYWYRQDPGQGLRLIYYSQIVNDFQKGDIAEGYSVSREKKESFPLTVTSAQKNPTAFYLCASSIVAGENEQFFGPGTRLTVL.

The chain is built from TRBV6-6 and TRBJ1-5; 8 nucleotides align to TRBD1. Germline values: CDR1 MNHNY, CDR2 SVGAGI (reference sequence). The ends lost 10 bases at V and 4 bases at J; junction bases unmatched: 6. The CDR3 consists of 13 residues. The CDR3 here is CATVQGVNQPQHF. In nucleotides, the CDR3 is TGTGCCACCGTACAGGGGGTGAATCAGCCCCAGCATTTT.

The chain is built from TRBV6-5 and TRBJ2-7; tentative D call: TRBD1 (6 bases). CDR3 length: 11 residues. Germline CDR1 and CDR2: MNHEY and SVGAGI. Trimming shortened V by 6 bases and J by 5 bases, and 8 bases separated the two germline ends. The CDR3 DNA is TGTGCCAGCAGCCAGGGGAACGAGCAGTACTTC. This gives the protein CASSQGNEQYF.

The chain has TRBV7-9 and TRBJ2-3, with a tentative D call TRBD1 (5 bases). The CDR3 runs 17 residues. Germline V lookup: CDR1 SEHNR, CDR2 FQNEAQ (reference sequence). V was clipped by 5 bases and J by 0 bases, with 18 bases between them. CDR3 region: CASSRTRTFASTDTQYF. The CDR3 bases are TGTGCCAGCAGCCGGACACGGACGTTCGCTAGCACAGATACGCAGTATTTT.

The chain carries TRBV6-1 and TRBJ2-3, with no clear D. The CDR3 extends over 13 amino acids. Deletions cut 4 bases from V and 2 bases from J, with 7 bases between. The germline V gene has CDR1 MNHNS and CDR2 SASEGT. CDR3 DNA: TGTGCCAGCAGTGGTGACAACACAGATACGCAGTATTTT. As protein: CASSGDNTDTQYF.

This chain connects TRBV6-5 to TRBJ2-1; D might be TRBD1 (6 bases). V was clipped by 11 bases and J by 7 bases, with 21 bases between them. CDR1 MNHEY and CDR2 SVGAGI come from the germline V gene. The CDR3 length is 14 residues. CDR3 nucleotide sequence: TGTGCCTCCGGGACAACCAACGACCTTAATGAGCAGTTCTTC. Translated, it gives CASGTTNDLNEQFF.

Of note for this clone: Compared with germline, one end of the junction differs, possibly owing to a read error. The chain joins TRBV2 to TRBJ2-5; a possible D gene is TRBD1 (6 bases). CDR3 length: 15 amino acids. Per germline, CDR1 SNHLY and CDR2 FYNNEI. The CDR3 DNA is TGTGCCAGCAGTCAAGCAGGGGTCCTCCAAGAGACCCAGTACTTC. It specifies CASSQAGVLQETQYF.

The gene calls are TRBV2 and TRBJ1-2, with TRBD1 matching 8 bases. J was trimmed by 0 bases and V by 6 bases; bases with no gene match: 6. CDR1 SNHLY and CDR2 FYNNEI come from the germline V gene. CDR3 size: 15 residues. The CDR3 protein is CASSYRDRTNYGYTF. The CDR3 DNA reads as TGTGCCAGCAGCTATCGGGACAGGACTAACTATGGCTACACCTTC.

V and J are TRBV7-2 and TRBJ2-2, with D perhaps TRBD1 (6 bases). The germline gives CDR1 SGHTA, CDR2 FQGNSA. The CDR3 is 14 amino acids. Trimming cost V 1 base and J 5 bases, with 8 bases left between them. The CDR3 nucleotides read TGTGCCAGCAGCTTAGTAGGGGGAACCGGGGAGCTGTTTTTT. Amino acids: CASSLVGGTGELFF.

The rearrangement joins TRBV5-1 to TRBJ2-7; D unclear. Germline V CDR1 and CDR2: SGHRS, YFSETQ. CDR3 length: 16 amino acids. The V end lost 0 bases, the J end lost 0 bases, and 13 bases lay between the germline ends. CDR3 sequence: CASSLGFTPSSYEQYF. CDR3 nucleotide sequence: TGCGCCAGCAGCTTGGGATTCACACCCAGCTCCTACGAGCAGTACTTC.

The J gene is TRBJ2-1, the V gene TRBV27, with TRBD2 matching 8 bases. This CDR3 has 16 residues. J lost 0 bases, V lost 6 bases, and 7 bases had no gene match. Looked up from germline, CDR1 is MNHEY and CDR2 is SMNVEV (reference sequence). The CDR3 is CASRKTSVSSYNEQFF. CDR3 bases: TGTGCCAGCAGGAAGACTAGCGTGAGCTCCTACAATGAGCAGTTCTTC.

This sequence joins TRBV11-2 and TRBJ2-3; TRBD2 aligns across 8 bases. The germline V gene has CDR1 SGHAT and CDR2 FQNNGV. CDR3 size: 17 residues. The ends lost 5 bases at V and 7 bases at J; junction bases unmatched: 17. In nucleotides, the CDR3 is TGTGCCAGCAGCCCCCTGGTAGGGACTAGGATCATTTATACGCAGTATTTT. As protein: CASSPLVGTRIIYTQYF.

A remark on this clone: Distinct nucleotide sequences in the sample also encode this CDR3. CDR3: CSVESRGYTF. As DNA, the CDR3 is TGCAGCGTTGAATCTAGGGGCTACACCTTC. The V gene is TRBV29-1, the J gene TRBJ1-2; D not resolved. V lost 2 bases and J lost 8, with 6 bases in between. Germline values: CDR1 SQVTM, CDR2 ANQGSEA. The CDR3 length is 10 residues. The entire variable domain, with the rest obtained from reference TRBV29-1 and TRBJ1-2, is as follows: SAVISQKPSRDICQRGTSLTIQCQVDSQVTMMFWYRQQPGQSLTLIATANQGSEATYESGFVIDKFPISRPNLTFSTLTVSNMSPEDSSIYLCSVESRGYTFGSGTRLTVV.

Of note for this clone: Other DNA sequences of this sample code for an identical CDR3. This rearrangement joins TRBV9 to TRBJ1-5, with D unresolved. The CDR3 extends over 13 amino acids. The ends were cut back, 4 bases at V and 2 bases at J, with 7 bases in the middle. The germline V gene has CDR1 SGDLS and CDR2 YYNGEE. This CDR3 is CASSPGGNQPQHF. Written as DNA, the CDR3 is TGTGCCAGCAGCCCCGGGGGCAATCAGCCCCAGCATTTT.

The V and J genes are TRBV5-1 and TRBJ2-3; possible D gene TRBD1, 5 bases. Germline V lookup: CDR1 SGHRS, CDR2 YFSETQ. Trimming removed 4 bases at V and 4 bases at J, with 13 bases between. The CDR3 is made up of 14 amino acids. Here the CDR3 DNA reads TGCGCCAGCAGCCCAAGGGGCGTCGCAGATACGCAGTATTTT. It yields the protein CASSPRGVADTQYF.

This sequence joins TRBV15 and TRBJ1-5; no definite D call. The V end lost 3 bases, the J end lost 8 bases, and 11 bases lay between the germline ends. The length of the CDR3 is 13 residues. Looked up from germline, CDR1 is LNHNV and CDR2 is YYDKDF (reference sequence). CDR3 DNA sequence: TGTGCCACCAGCAGGGACCCCGGGGAGCCCCAGCATTTT. Translating gives CATSRDPGEPQHF.

The CDR3 nucleotides read TGTGCCAGCAGTAACCGGGACAGGGGTCTCGAGACCCAGTACTTC. It codes for CASSNRDRGLETQYF. The chain is built from TRBV2 and TRBJ2-5; 10 bases agree with TRBD1. This CDR3 comprises 15 residues. The V gene end was trimmed by 5 bases and the J gene end by 5 bases; junction bases not matched to a gene: 8. Germline assignment: CDR1 SNHLY and CDR2 FYNNEI.

The chain links TRBV6-6 to TRBJ1-1; no definite D call. Trimming took 6 bases from V and 4 from J, leaving 12 bases between them. The CDR3 length is 13 residues. Germline V gene lookup returns CDR1 MNHNY and CDR2 SVGAGI (reference sequence). CDR3 loop: CASSLGSGTEAFF. The CDR3, as DNA: TGTGCCAGCAGCCTGGGTTCAGGCACTGAAGCTTTCTTT.

This clone was found a few times. Other DNA sequences from this sample encode an identical CDR3 as well. The genes are TRBV2 and TRBJ1-3; D uncertain. The CDR3 runs 12 residues. The germline V gene encodes CDR1 SNHLY and CDR2 FYNNEI. Deletions cut 6 bases from V and 0 bases from J, with 3 bases between. CDR3 loop: CASSGSGNTIYF. The CDR3 region has the DNA TGTGCCAGCAGCGGCTCTGGAAACACCATATATTTT.